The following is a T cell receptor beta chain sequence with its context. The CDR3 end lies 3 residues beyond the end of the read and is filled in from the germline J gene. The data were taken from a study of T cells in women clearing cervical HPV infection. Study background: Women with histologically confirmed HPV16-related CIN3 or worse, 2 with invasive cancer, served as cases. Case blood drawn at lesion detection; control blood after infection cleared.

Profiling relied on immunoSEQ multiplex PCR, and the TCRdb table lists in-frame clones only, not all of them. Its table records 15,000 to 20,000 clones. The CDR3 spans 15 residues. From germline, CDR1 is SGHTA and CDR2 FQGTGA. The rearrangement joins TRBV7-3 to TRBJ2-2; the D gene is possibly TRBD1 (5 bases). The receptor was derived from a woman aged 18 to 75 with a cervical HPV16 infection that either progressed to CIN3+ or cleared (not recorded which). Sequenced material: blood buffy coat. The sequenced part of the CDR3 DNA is TGTGCCAGCAGCATCCAGGTAGCTGGGGCCAACGTG. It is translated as CASSIQVAGANV. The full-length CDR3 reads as CASSIQVAGANVLFF.